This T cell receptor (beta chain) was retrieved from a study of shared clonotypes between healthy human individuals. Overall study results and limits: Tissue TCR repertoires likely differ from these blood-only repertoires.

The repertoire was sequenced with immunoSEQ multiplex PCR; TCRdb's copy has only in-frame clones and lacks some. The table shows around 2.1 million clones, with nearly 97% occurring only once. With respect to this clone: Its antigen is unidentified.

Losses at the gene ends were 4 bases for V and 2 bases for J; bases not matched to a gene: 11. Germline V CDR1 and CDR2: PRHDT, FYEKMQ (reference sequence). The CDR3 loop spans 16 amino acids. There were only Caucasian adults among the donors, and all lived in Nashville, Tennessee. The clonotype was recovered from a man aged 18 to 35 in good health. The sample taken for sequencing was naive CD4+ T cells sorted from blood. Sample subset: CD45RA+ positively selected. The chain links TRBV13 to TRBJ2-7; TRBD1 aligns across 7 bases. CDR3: CASSSSDRETTYEQYF. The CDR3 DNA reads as TGTGCCAGCAGCTCTTCCGACAGGGAAACAACCTACGAGCAGTACTTC.